The TCR beta chain described here comes from a study of Graves' ophthalmopathy and Graves' hyperthyroidism. Study-wide findings and caveats: Most expanded thyroid clonotypes above 0.001 frequency also appeared in blood.

The study amplified TCR beta CDR3 regions using RNA transcripts. First-round RT-PCR relied on HTBI primers, and a second-round multiplex PCR came next. Each CDR3 protein gets one entry after TCRdb re-called the multiplex PCR reads with MiXCR. The sample includes about 400,000 distinct CDR3 sequences, less than 20% of them seen just once. This CDR3 comprises 13 residues. Looked up from germline, CDR1 is MNHNS and CDR2 is SASEGT. This clonotype was picked up a small number of times. Antigen unknown. Germline and junction disagree at one end, which may indicate a read error. Hyperthyroidism qualified as stable when ophthalmopathy did not develop within 18 months of follow-up. Clinical symptoms, serum thyroxine, TRAb, thyroid ultrasound and orbital computed tomography were relied on for diagnosis.

The receptor was derived from a woman in her late teens or twenties with stable Graves' hyperthyroidism. This chain links TRBV6-1 with TRBJ1-1, with TRBD1 as a possible D gene (5 bases). The sequenced sample was peripheral blood. CDR3 amino acids: CASSESGNSEAFF. CDR3 DNA: TGTGCCAGCAGTGAATCAGGGAACTCTGAAGCTTTCTTT.